Shown below are 22 T cell receptor beta chains from a single sample sequenced in a study of post-analysis software for immune sequencing data. Findings and limits, study-wide: In patients, five or six TRBV segments were more frequent than in controls, with TRBV5-6, TRBV5-1 and TRBV20-1 among them.

Unique molecular identifiers tagged the TCR beta cDNA libraries. TCRdb re-called the PCR reads through MiXCR, storing one row per CDR3 protein. The data hold approximately 400,000 distinct CDR3 sequences, with 30% to 45% observed a single time. For these receptors, no antigen is known. Sequenced material: blood. All receptors derive from a girl aged 10 to 17 with multiple sclerosis.

CDR3 sequence reads: CSARDSAGGGNEQFF. The CDR3 nucleotides read TGCAGTGCTAGAGATTCGGCGGGAGGGGGCAATGAGCAGTTCTTC. The chain combines TRBV20-1 with TRBJ2-1; 9 bases agree with TRBD2. The CDR3 runs to 15 residues. V lost 0 bases and J lost 6; bases outside the gene matches: 6. Looked up from germline, CDR1 is DFQATT and CDR2 is SNEGSKA (reference sequence).

This chain uses TRBV12-3 or TRBV12-4 with TRBJ2-4; D ambiguous. This CDR3 has 15 amino acids. With 3 bases removed from V and 0 bases from J, the gap between germline ends came to 9 bases. CDR3 sequence reads: CASSFRNLAKNIQYF. CDR3 nucleotides: TGTGCCAGCAGTTTTAGGAACCTAGCCAAAAACATTCAGTACTTC.

The V and J genes are TRBV19 and TRBJ1-5, with no clear D. This CDR3 is built from 17 residues. CDR1 and CDR2 from the germline V gene are LNHDA and SQIVND (reference sequence). The V end lost 8 bases, the J end lost 2 bases, and 22 bases lay between the germline ends. CDR3 in amino acids: CASRPPMDRRGNQPQHF. CDR3 coding DNA: TGTGCCAGTCGGCCCCCCATGGATCGTAGGGGCAATCAGCCCCAGCATTTT.

The chain couples TRBV11-2 to TRBJ1-1, with 8 bases fitting TRBD1. The length of the CDR3 is 17 residues. J was trimmed by 2 bases and V by 1 base; bases with no gene match: 9. Germline V gene lookup returns CDR1 SGHAT and CDR2 FQNNGV. CDR3 protein: CASSLGARQGSNTEAFF. The CDR3 nucleotides read TGTGCCAGCAGCTTAGGGGCCAGACAGGGGAGCAACACTGAAGCTTTCTTT.

This clonotype has a handful of counts. The rearrangement links TRBV24-1 to TRBJ2-1; a possible D gene is TRBD2 (5 bases). This CDR3 comprises 16 residues. Germline V gene sequence: CDR1 KGHDR, CDR2 SFDVKD. Trimming stripped 0 bases from V and 0 bases from J, with 8 bases between. In DNA form, the CDR3 reads TGTGCCACCAGTGATTTGCGGGGAAGCTCCTACAATGAGCAGTTCTTC. Its protein product is CATSDLRGSSYNEQFF.

The chain carries TRBV5-1 and TRBJ2-7; D unclear. V was trimmed by 0 bases and J by 2 bases, leaving 9 bases between them. The germline CDR1 and CDR2 sequences are SGHRS and YFSETQ. The CDR3 runs 14 residues. The CDR3 sequence is CASSLEGSPYEQYF. The CDR3 nucleotides read TGCGCCAGCAGCTTGGAGGGTAGTCCCTACGAGCAGTACTTC.

The chain is built from TRBV12-3 or TRBV12-4 and TRBJ2-1; no definite D call. This CDR3 has 13 amino acids. The V end lost 2 bases, the J end lost 7 bases, and 9 bases lay between the germline ends. Written as DNA, the CDR3 is TGTGCCAGCAGTTTACGGTTGGAGAATGAGCAGTTCTTC. Translation: CASSLRLENEQFF.

This clonotype was seen a handful of times. J is TRBJ2-5 and V is TRBV20-1; D not resolved. Germline CDR1 and CDR2: DFQATT and SNEGSKA (reference sequence). CDR3 length: 13 residues. The germline V and J ends were trimmed by 1 base and 5 bases, with 11 bases remaining between them. CDR3 residues: CSARGTVLETQYF. The CDR3 DNA sequence: TGCAGTGCTAGAGGCACAGTGTTGGAGACCCAGTACTTC.

CDR3 bases: TGTGCCAGCAGCGTACTACTATCGACGGGGAGCTCCTACGAGCAGTACTTC. It is translated as CASSVLLSTGSSYEQYF. This sequence joins TRBV13 and TRBJ2-7; maybe TRBD2 (5 bases). The CDR3 runs to 17 residues. CDR1 and CDR2 (germline): PRHDT, FYEKMQ (reference sequence). Trimming cost V 5 bases and J 0 bases, with 20 bases left between them. Using reference TRBV13 and TRBJ2-7 for the parts outside the CDR3, the full variable domain is AAGVIQSPRHLIKEKRETATLKCYPIPRHDTVYWYQQGPGQDPQFLISFYEKMQSDKGSIPDRFSAQQFSDYHSELNMSSLELGDSALYFCASSVLLSTGSSYEQYFGPGTRLTVT.

This clonotype has just a few counts. The V gene is TRBV6-5, the J gene TRBJ2-7, with D perhaps matching TRBD1 (6 bases). With 4 bases removed from V and 0 bases from J, the gap between germline ends came to 10 bases. This CDR3 region has 14 residues. Germline V CDR1 and CDR2: MNHEY, SVGAGI. CDR3 loop: CASSFRTVSYEQYF. The CDR3 DNA reads TGTGCCAGCAGTTTTCGGACAGTCTCCTACGAGCAGTACTTC.

This clonotype was detected a few times. The V gene is TRBV3-1, the J gene TRBJ1-2; D gene uncertain. Trimming pared 0 bases from V and 4 bases from J, leaving 18 bases between. Germline V gives CDR1 LGHDT, CDR2 YNNKEL (reference sequence). There are 17 residues in the CDR3. The CDR3 DNA reads TGTGCCAGCAGCCAAGATCGGGTATCAGGAGCGCTCTATGGCTACACCTTC. It codes for CASSQDRVSGALYGYTF. The complete variable domain, with remaining parts taken from reference TRBV3-1 and TRBJ1-2, reads DTAVSQTPKYLVTQMGNDKSIKCEQNLGHDTMYWYKQDSKKFLKIMFSYNNKELIINETVPNRFSPKSPDKAHLNLHINSLELGDSAVYFCASSQDRVSGALYGYTFGSGTRLTVV.

This clonotype was seen a handful of times. J is TRBJ1-2 and V is TRBV5-1; D not certain. The V end was cut by 5 bases, the J end by 2 bases, with 10 bases between. Germline CDR1 and CDR2: SGHRS and YFSETQ. This CDR3 region has 13 residues. This CDR3 is CASRIDTNYGYTF. The CDR3 coding sequence is TGCGCCAGCAGAATCGACACCAACTATGGCTACACCTTC. The complete variable domain, with remaining parts taken from reference TRBV5-1 and TRBJ1-2, reads KAGVTQTPRYLIKTRGQQVTLSCSPISGHRSVSWYQQTPGQGLQFLFEYFSETQRNKGNFPGRFSGRQFSNSRSEMNVSTLELGDSALYLCASRIDTNYGYTFGSGTRLTVV.

This clonotype was observed a few times. The J gene is TRBJ2-3, the V gene TRBV4-1; TRBD2 aligns across 12 bases. J gave up 13 bases and V 3 bases, and 11 bases lay outside the gene matches. CDR1 is MGHRA, CDR2 YSYEKL, per germline. This CDR3 has 15 residues. The CDR3 loop reads CASSHQGTSGPREYF. The CDR3 nucleotides read TGCGCCAGCAGCCACCAAGGGACTAGCGGGCCCCGTGAGTATTTT.

This clonotype was observed a handful of times. The chain links TRBV10-3 to TRBJ2-3; D uncertain. Germline assignment: CDR1 ENHRY and CDR2 SYGVKD. The CDR3 runs 11 residues. The V end lost 3 bases, the J end lost 6 bases, and 4 bases lay between the germline ends. The CDR3 spells CAISDRDTQYF. CDR3 in DNA: TGTGCCATCAGTGATAGGGATACGCAGTATTTT.

The chain combines TRBV12-3 or TRBV12-4 with TRBJ1-3; D remains ambiguous. V was cut by 3 bases and J by 1 base, with 4 bases left in between. The CDR3 is 13 amino acids. The CDR3 sequence is CASSFESGNTIYF. CDR3 nucleotide sequence: TGTGCCAGCAGTTTTGAGTCTGGAAACACCATATATTTT.

The chain couples TRBV10-3 to TRBJ2-1, with 7 bases that match TRBD1. After removal of 3 bases from V and 4 bases from J, the junction contained 9 bases not matched to a gene. Germline CDR1 is ENHRY and CDR2 is SYGVKD. CDR3 size: 16 residues. The CDR3, as DNA: TGTGCCATCAGTGACCACCAAGGGGGCCTTTACAATGAGCAGTTCTTC. This sequence encodes CAISDHQGGLYNEQFF.

This clonotype was seen ten or more times. The chain employs TRBV5-6 and TRBJ2-5; D not certain. Between the trimmed V and J ends, which lost 2 bases and 4 bases, there was a span of 3 bases. CDR1 is SGHDT and CDR2 is YYEEEE in the germline V gene. The CDR3 sequence is 11 residues long. CDR3 DNA sequence: TGTGCCAGCAGCTTTGCAGAGACCCAGTACTTC. Translating gives CASSFAETQYF.

In DNA form, the CDR3 reads TGCGCCAGCAGCCAAGATACCAGGCCTTCCTACGAGCAGTACTTC. As protein: CASSQDTRPSYEQYF. The chain couples TRBV4-3 to TRBJ2-7; D unclear. The V and J ends lost 0 bases and 1 base respectively, with 10 bases between them. The germline V gene has CDR1 LGHNA and CDR2 YSLEER. This CDR3 spans 15 amino acids.

The rearrangement joins TRBV4-2 to TRBJ2-7; D is uncertain. The CDR3 has 13 residues. Germline CDR1 LGHNA, CDR2 YNFKEQ. V was shortened by 1 base and J by 6 bases, with 10 bases between the two germline ends. The CDR3 region has the DNA TGTGCCAGCAGCCAAGCCCCAGGCCTCGAGCAGTACTTC. This sequence encodes CASSQAPGLEQYF.

About this clonotype: This may be a read error, as it is one base from a much larger clone. The CDR3 sequence: CASTPTGQRLPLHF. CDR3 sequence (DNA): TGTGCCAGCACTCCGACAGGGCAACGGTTACCCCTCCACTTT. The V and J genes are TRBV12-3 or TRBV12-4 and TRBJ1-6, with TRBD1 identical over 7 bases. The V gene end was trimmed by 7 bases and the J gene end by 12 bases; junction bases not matched to a gene: 12. CDR3 length: 14 residues.

This clonotype was recorded a few times. The rearrangement uses TRBV12-3 or TRBV12-4 and TRBJ2-1, with a weak D call TRBD2 (6 bases). The CDR3 length is 16 residues. V lost 6 bases, J lost 8 bases, and 23 bases lay in between. CDR3 residues: CASSWYRDFQADEQFF. The CDR3 DNA is TGTGCCAGCAGCTGGTACCGGGACTTCCAAGCCGATGAGCAGTTCTTC.

This clonotype was detected only a few times. This sequence joins TRBV7-2 and TRBJ1-5; 7 nucleotides align to TRBD1. CDR1 is SGHTA, CDR2 FQGNSA, per germline. The length of the CDR3 is 15 residues. The V segment lost 2 bases and the J segment 1 base; nucleotides outside the gene matches: 2. CDR3 loop: CASSLRQGSNQPQHF. CDR3 coding DNA: TGTGCCAGCAGCTTAAGACAGGGAAGCAATCAGCCCCAGCATTTT.